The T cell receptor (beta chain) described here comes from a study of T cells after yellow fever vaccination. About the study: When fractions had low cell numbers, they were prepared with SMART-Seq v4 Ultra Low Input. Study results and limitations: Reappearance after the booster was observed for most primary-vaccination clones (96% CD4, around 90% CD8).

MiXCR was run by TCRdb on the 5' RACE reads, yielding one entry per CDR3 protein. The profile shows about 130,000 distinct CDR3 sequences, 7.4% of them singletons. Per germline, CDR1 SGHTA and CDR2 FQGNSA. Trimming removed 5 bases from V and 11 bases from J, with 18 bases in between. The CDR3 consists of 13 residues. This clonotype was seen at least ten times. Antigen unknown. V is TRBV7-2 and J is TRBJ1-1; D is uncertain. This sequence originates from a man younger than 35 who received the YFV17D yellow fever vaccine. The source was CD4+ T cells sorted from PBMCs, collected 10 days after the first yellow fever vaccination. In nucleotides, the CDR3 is TGTGCCAGCAGCCTAAGTGCGGTCCCGGGGGCTTTCTTT. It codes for CASSLSAVPGAFF.